These T cell receptor beta chains were read from a single sample in a study of CD8+CD57+ T cells in acquired aplastic anemia. TCRdb re-called the reads with MiXCR, one entry per CDR3 protein. The data hold hundreds of thousands of distinct CDR3 sequences, with under 80% observed a single time. The sample taken for sequencing was sorted CD4+, CD8+, or CD8+CD57+ T cells (not recorded which) from PBMCs. The receptors come from a human donor in good health, serving as a control. CDR3s leave out the opening cysteine and the closing phenylalanine or tryptophan.

>TRBV7-3
ASSLKFALTITLLF
>TRBV5-1
ASSTRTGSVYGQY
>TRBV12-3/TRBV12-4
ASSRQGVNTQY
>TRBV12-3/TRBV12-4
ASSRPGQSNYGYT
>TRBV10-3
AISKGQVRTEAF
>TRBV10-3
AISDSRGETYGQY
>TRBV12-3/TRBV12-4
ASNYQTYYGYT
>TRBV9
ASSWDTSYGYT
>TRBV5-1
ASSLGGVDDYEQY
>TRBV20-1
SARDLRALYGYT
>TRBV12-3/TRBV12-4
ASSLAGPKGYT
>TRBV9
ASSPNPTYEQYY
>TRBV5-1
ASSLGGLAGATEAF
>TRBV7-2
ASRTGTNTPLT
>TRBV29-1
SVGTADNQPQH
>TRBV5-4
ASSLTPTQGEQY
>TRBV9
ASSYYGRYGEH
>TRBV5-1
ASSQIGTDVYEQY
>TRBV20-1
SAEQGRSPLH
>TRBV20-1
SARVRTSTNYGYT
>TRBV5-1
ASSFGDTNTEAF
>TRBV20-1
SARGRRGLSPLH
>TRBV29-1
SVVGDHQETQY
>TRBV20-1
SANRRTNTLT
>TRBV7-3
ASSLSRRYEQY
>TRBV11-3
ASSLSDPGYEQF
>TRBV20-1
SADIAGQETQY
>TRBV20-1
SAPGTAYEQY
>TRBV5-4
ASSLNFPNEQF
>TRBV24-1
ATVRPRGTSNYTQY
>TRBV5-1
ASSLERPINYGYT
>TRBV12-3/TRBV12-4
ASRTSGEETQY
>TRBV7-2
ASSFNVSVSRSS
>TRBV7-6
ASSPRDRVNEQF
>TRBV14
ASSLPTTGSETQY
>TRBV5-4
ASSLGGAGPNEQF
>TRBV2
ASSPPGQGADEQY
>TRBV7-3
ASSGSGRYNSPLH
>TRBV20-1
SARRHGGVGRDEQY
>TRBV11-2
ASSLGGGQRNSPLH
>TRBV11-2
ASSFSGLSTDTQY
>TRBV19
ASRLQGALWKHHI
>TRBV29-1
SATGHSGANVLT
>TRBV12-3/TRBV12-4
ASSFLAGNEQY
>TRBV20-1
SASGGREQETQY
>TRBV2
ASSSGQGAEGQY
>TRBV10-3
AISSGVVNYGYT